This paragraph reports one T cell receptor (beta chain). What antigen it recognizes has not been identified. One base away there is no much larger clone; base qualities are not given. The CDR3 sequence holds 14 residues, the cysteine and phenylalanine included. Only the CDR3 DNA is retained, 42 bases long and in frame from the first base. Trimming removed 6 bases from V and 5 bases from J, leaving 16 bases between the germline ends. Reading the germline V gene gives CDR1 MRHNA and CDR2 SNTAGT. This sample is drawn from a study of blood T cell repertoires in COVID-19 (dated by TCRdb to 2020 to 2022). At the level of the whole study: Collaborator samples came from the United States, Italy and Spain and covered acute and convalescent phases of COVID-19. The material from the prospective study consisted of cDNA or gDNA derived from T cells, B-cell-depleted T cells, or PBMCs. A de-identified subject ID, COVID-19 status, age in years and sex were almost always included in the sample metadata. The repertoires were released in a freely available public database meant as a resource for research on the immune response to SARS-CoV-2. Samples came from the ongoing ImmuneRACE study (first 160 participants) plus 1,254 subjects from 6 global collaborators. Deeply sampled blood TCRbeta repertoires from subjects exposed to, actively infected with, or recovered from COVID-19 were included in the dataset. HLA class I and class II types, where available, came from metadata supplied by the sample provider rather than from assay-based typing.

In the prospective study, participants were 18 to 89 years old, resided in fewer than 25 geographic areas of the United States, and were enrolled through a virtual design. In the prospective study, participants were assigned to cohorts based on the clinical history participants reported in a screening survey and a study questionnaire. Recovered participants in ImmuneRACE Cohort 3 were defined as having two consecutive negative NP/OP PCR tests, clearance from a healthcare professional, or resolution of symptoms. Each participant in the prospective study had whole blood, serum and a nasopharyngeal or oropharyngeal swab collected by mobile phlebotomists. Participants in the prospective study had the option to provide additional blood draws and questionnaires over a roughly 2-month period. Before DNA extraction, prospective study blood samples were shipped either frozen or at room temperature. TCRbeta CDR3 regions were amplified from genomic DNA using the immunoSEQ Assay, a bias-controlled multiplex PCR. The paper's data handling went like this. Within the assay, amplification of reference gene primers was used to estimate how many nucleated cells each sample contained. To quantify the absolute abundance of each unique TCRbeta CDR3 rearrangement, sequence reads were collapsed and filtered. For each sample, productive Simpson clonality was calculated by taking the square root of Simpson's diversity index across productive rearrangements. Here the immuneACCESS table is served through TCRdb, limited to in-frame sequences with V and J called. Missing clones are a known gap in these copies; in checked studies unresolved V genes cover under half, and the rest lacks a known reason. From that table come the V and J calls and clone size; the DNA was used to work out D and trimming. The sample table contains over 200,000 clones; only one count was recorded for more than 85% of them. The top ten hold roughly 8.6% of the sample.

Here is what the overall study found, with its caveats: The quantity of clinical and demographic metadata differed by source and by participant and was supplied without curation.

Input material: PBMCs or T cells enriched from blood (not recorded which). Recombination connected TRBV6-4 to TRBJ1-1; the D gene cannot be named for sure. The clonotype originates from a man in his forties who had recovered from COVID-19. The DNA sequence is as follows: TGTGCCAGCAGCGCAACCTATGGCGGGACTGAAGCTTTCTTT. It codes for CASSATYGGTEAFF.